These 32 T cell receptor beta chains were all obtained from the same sample, sequenced in a study of blood T cell repertoires in COVID-19. Sequencing used immunoSEQ multiplex PCR; TCRdb keeps in-frame clones, though not all of them. The repertoire holds about 60,000 clones, with approximately 78% as singletons. Input material: peripheral blood. These receptors were taken from a man aged 80 or over with acute or convalescent COVID-19.

This clone has just one count. The chain recombines TRBV2 with TRBJ1-5; D possibly corresponds to TRBD1 (5 bases). The CDR3 sequence is 16 residues long. CDR1 and CDR2 from the germline V gene are SNHLY and FYNNEI. The germline V and J ends were trimmed by 3 bases and 1 base, with 13 bases remaining between them. The CDR3 loop reads CASSDDVGGSNQPQHF. In DNA form, the CDR3 reads TGTGCCAGCAGTGACGACGTCGGGGGGAGCAATCAGCCCCAGCATTTT. The variable domain in full, with the rest retrieved from reference TRBV2 and TRBJ1-5, is EPEVTQTPSHQVTQMGQEVILRCVPISNHLYFYWYRQILGQKVEFLVSFYNNEISEKSEIFDDQFSVERPDGSNFTLKIRSTKLEDSAMYFCASSDDVGGSNQPQHFGDGTRLSIL.

The chain recombines TRBV19 with TRBJ2-1; 7 bases map to TRBD2. The CDR3 sequence is 15 residues long. CDR1 LNHDA and CDR2 SQIVND come from the germline V gene (reference sequence). V trimming: 5 bases; J trimming: 2 bases; junction bases outside the gene matches: 6. CDR3 nucleotides: TGTGCCAGTAGTCCGTTGCGGGGGACCTACAATGAGCAGTTCTTC. It codes for CASSPLRGTYNEQFF.

The chain links TRBV5-5 to TRBJ2-2; tentative D call: TRBD2 (6 bases). The CDR3 is 13 residues long. In germline, CDR1 is SGHKS, CDR2 YYEKEE (reference sequence). V was trimmed by 5 bases and J by 4 bases, leaving 9 bases between them. CDR3: CASRGLPTGELFF. Here the CDR3 DNA reads TGTGCCAGCAGGGGACTGCCCACCGGGGAGCTGTTTTTT.

V and J are TRBV6-1 and TRBJ2-3; 9 bases map to TRBD2. Trimming at V came to 3 bases and at J to 7 bases, leaving 11 bases not matched to a gene. CDR1 and CDR2 (germline): MNHNS, SASEGT. There are 16 residues in the CDR3. CDR3 loop: CASSDRRGGRSNTQYF. DNA for the CDR3: TGTGCCAGCAGTGACCGGCGGGGGGGCCGGTCAAATACGCAGTATTTT.

The rearrangement uses TRBV3-1 (or the pseudogene TRBV3-2) and TRBJ2-5; possible D gene TRBD1, 7 bases. The germline V and J ends were trimmed by 1 base and 5 bases, with 11 bases remaining between them. The germline V gene encodes CDR1 LGHDT and CDR2 YNNKEL (reference sequence). The CDR3 has 14 amino acids. This CDR3 reads CASSQGSGGETQYF. The CDR3 DNA reads as TGTGCCAGCAGCCAAGGTTCAGGGGGGGAGACCCAGTACTTC.

This clone has only a few counts. The V and J genes are TRBV1 and TRBJ2-7; the DNA was not compared with TRBD2, the D call given in the table. TRBV1 is shown as a pseudogene. The CDR3 totals 16 residues. This CDR3 reads CTSSEVGLAKDSGQYF. The CDR3 region has the DNA TGCACCAGCAGCGAGGTCGGACTAGCGAAAGATTCCGGGCAGTACTTC.

This clone has just one count. V usage is TRBV24-1 and J usage is TRBJ2-5; a possible D gene is TRBD1 (5 bases). Per the germline V gene, CDR1 is KGHDR and CDR2 is SFDVKD. Trimming stripped 3 bases from V and 4 bases from J, with 8 bases between. This CDR3 region has 13 residues. CDR3 in DNA: TGTGCCACCAGTGATACAGGTTTAGAGACCCAGTACTTC. It translates to CATSDTGLETQYF.

The V gene is TRBV27, the J gene TRBJ1-5, with D uncertain. Germline V gives CDR1 MNHEY, CDR2 SMNVEV (reference sequence). Trimming took 11 bases from V and 0 from J, leaving 11 bases between them. CDR3 length: 13 amino acids. The CDR3 DNA reads as TGTGCCCGTTCCCCGTTTAGCAATCAGCCCCAGCATTTT. Protein: CARSPFSNQPQHF.

This clone was seen a single time. V is TRBV18 and J is TRBJ2-7, with 10 bases lining up with TRBD1. Losses at the gene ends were 4 bases for V and 4 bases for J; bases not matched to a gene: 4. There are 14 residues in the CDR3. CDR1 is KGHSH and CDR2 is LQKENI in the germline V gene. The CDR3 spells CASSLGQGGYEQYF. In DNA, the CDR3 is TGTGCCAGCTCACTAGGACAGGGGGGTTACGAGCAGTACTTC.

The chain has TRBV10-1 and TRBJ1-2, with 8 bases identical to TRBD1. Germline lookup yields CDR1 WNHNN and CDR2 SYGVQD (reference sequence). Losses at the gene ends were 5 bases for V and 6 bases for J; bases not matched to a gene: 2. There are 12 residues in the CDR3. The CDR3 DNA sequence: TGCGCCAGCAGTAAGGACAGGGATGGCTACACCTTC. Amino acid sequence: CASSKDRDGYTF.

The chain joins TRBV28 to TRBJ1-3; possibly TRBD1 for D (6 bases). Trimming cost V 6 bases and J 1 base, with 10 bases left between them. CDR3 length: 14 residues. Per germline, CDR1 MDHEN and CDR2 SYDVKM. The chain's CDR3 is CASRGGGSGNTIYF. DNA for the CDR3: TGTGCCAGCAGGGGAGGGGGGTCTGGAAACACCATATATTTT.

The chain carries TRBV7-9 and TRBJ2-1, with D possibly matching TRBD2 (6 bases). CDR1 is SEHNR and CDR2 is FQNEAQ in the germline V gene (reference sequence). V dropped 6 bases and J dropped 2 bases, with 14 bases sitting between them. CDR3 length: 15 residues. The chain's CDR3 is CASSDARGTYNEQFF. In nucleotides, the CDR3 is TGTGCCAGCAGTGATGCGCGCGGGACCTACAATGAGCAGTTCTTC.

The V gene is TRBV7-8, the J gene TRBJ1-5; TRBD1 is a possible D gene (5 bases). Per germline, CDR1 SGHVS and CDR2 FQNEAQ. Trimming shortened V by 6 bases and J by 7 bases, and 13 bases separated the two germline ends. CDR3 length: 13 amino acids. The DNA of the CDR3 is TGTGCCAGCAGTTTGGGGGAGGGCCAGCCCCAGCATTTT. It is translated as CASSLGEGQPQHF.

CDR3 region: CASSLLRGQGTQYF. The CDR3 DNA reads as TGTGCCAGCAGCTTATTGCGCGGACAGGGGACCCAGTACTTC. The rearrangement uses TRBV5-5 and TRBJ2-5; 8 bases are a match to TRBD1. The CDR3 loop spans 14 amino acids. Germline V gene data show CDR1 as SGHKS and CDR2 as YYEKEE (reference sequence). The V and J ends lost 2 bases and 7 bases, in that order; junction bases with no gene match: 7.

V and J are TRBV19 and TRBJ1-1; D unclear. Germline CDR1 reads LNHDA; CDR2 reads SQIVND (reference sequence). CDR3 length equals 13 residues. Trimming took 3 bases from V and 5 from J, leaving 10 bases between them. The CDR3 bases are TGTGCCAGTAGTATGAGCGCTCGGACTGAAGCTTTCTTT. This codes for CASSMSARTEAFF. Filled out from reference TRBV19 and TRBJ1-1, the complete variable domain reads DGGITQSPKYLFRKEGQNVTLSCEQNLNHDAMYWYRQDPGQGLRLIYYSQIVNDFQKGDIAEGYSVSREKKESFPLTVTSAQKNPTAFYLCASSMSARTEAFFGQGTRLTVV.

Only a few counts were recorded for this clone. The chain's CDR3 is CASSSPGFSGGYSEQFF. For the CDR3, the DNA is TGCGCCAGCAGCTCCCCCGGGTTCTCGGGGGGGTATTCTGAGCAGTTCTTC. The V call is TRBV5-1, the J call TRBJ2-1; 8 bases match TRBD2. The germline gives CDR1 SGHRS, CDR2 YFSETQ. The length of the CDR3 is 17 residues. The ends lost 3 bases at V and 9 bases at J; junction bases unmatched: 17.

The chain joins TRBV5-4 to TRBJ2-5, with D possibly being TRBD2 (7 bases). The V end was cut by 4 bases, the J end by 5 bases, with 15 bases between. The CDR3 runs to 14 residues. Per the germline V gene, CDR1 is SGHNT and CDR2 is YYREEE (reference sequence). The CDR3 nucleotides read TGTGCCAGCAGCGAAATCAGGGGAGGGGAGACCCAGTACTTC. The encoded protein is CASSEIRGGETQYF.

The rearrangement joins TRBV18 to TRBJ2-7, with TRBD2 identical over 8 bases. Germline loops: CDR1 KGHSH, CDR2 LQKENI. The CDR3 covers 15 residues. Trimming at V came to 6 bases and at J to 2 bases, leaving 9 bases not matched to a gene. CDR3 in DNA: TGTGCCAGCTCGTCCGGGACTAGACTTCCCTACGAGCAGTACTTC. Protein: CASSSGTRLPYEQYF. Using reference TRBV18 and TRBJ2-7 for the parts outside the CDR3, the full variable domain is NAGVMQNPRHLVRRRGQEARLRCSPMKGHSHVYWYRQLPEEGLKFMVYLQKENIIDESGMPKERFSAEFPKEGPSILRIQQVVRGDSAAYFCASSSGTRLPYEQYFGPGTRLTVT.

V and J are TRBV10-3 and TRBJ2-4, with D perhaps TRBD2 (6 bases). V lost 4 bases to trimming and J lost 8 bases, with 12 bases between them. Germline assignment: CDR1 ENHRY and CDR2 SYGVKD. The CDR3 has 13 residues. The CDR3 region is CAISGGVQDIQYF. The DNA of the CDR3 is TGTGCCATCAGTGGGGGGGTTCAGGACATTCAGTACTTC.

CDR3 loop: CASSLYPVSGANVLTF. The CDR3, as DNA: TGCGCCAGCAGCTTGTATCCAGTCTCTGGGGCCAACGTCCTGACTTTC. The J gene is TRBJ2-6, the V gene TRBV5-1; no reliable D call. Germline CDR1 is SGHRS and CDR2 is YFSETQ. The CDR3 length is 16 residues. With 1 base removed from V and 0 bases from J, the gap between germline ends came to 8 bases.

The chain carries TRBV5-1 and TRBJ2-1; TRBD2 aligns across 7 bases. This CDR3 is 15 amino acids long. Germline values: CDR1 SGHRS, CDR2 YFSETQ. The trim removed 0 bases at V and 5 bases at J, leaving 5 bases unmatched. The CDR3 loop is CASSLDAGDNNEQFF. CDR3 nucleotide sequence: TGCGCCAGCAGCTTGGATGCGGGAGATAACAATGAGCAGTTCTTC.

The rearrangement uses TRBV6-5 and TRBJ1-2, with 9 positions matching TRBD1. Germline V CDR1 and CDR2: MNHEY, SVGAGI. This CDR3 spans 15 amino acids. Germline trimming cut 2 bases from V and 6 bases from J; bases unmatched to any gene: 7. The CDR3 DNA is TGTGCCAGCAGTTACGGGACAGGGAGAATGCATGGCTACACCTTC. Amino acid sequence: CASSYGTGRMHGYTF.

This chain joins TRBV5-1 and TRBJ1-4; the match to TRBD1 covers 8 bases. V gave up 2 bases and J gave up 5 bases; unmatched junction bases: 5. Germline-derived CDR1 and CDR2 are SGHRS and YFSETQ. The CDR3 totals 15 residues. CDR3 coding DNA: TGCGCCAGCAGCTTATGGACAGGGACGAATGAAAAACTGTTTTTT. Its protein product is CASSLWTGTNEKLFF. The complete variable domain, with remaining parts taken from reference TRBV5-1 and TRBJ1-4, reads KAGVTQTPRYLIKTRGQQVTLSCSPISGHRSVSWYQQTPGQGLQFLFEYFSETQRNKGNFPGRFSGRQFSNSRSEMNVSTLELGDSALYLCASSLWTGTNEKLFFGSGTQLSVL.

The V gene is TRBV5-1, the J gene TRBJ1-1; 7 nucleotides match TRBD1. This CDR3 region has 14 residues. Losses at the gene ends were 6 bases for V and 1 base for J; bases not matched to a gene: 6. The V gene's germline CDR1 is SGHRS and CDR2 YFSETQ. CDR3 in DNA: TGCGCCAGCACCCGGGACAGCCAGAACACTGAAGCTTTCTTT. Protein product: CASTRDSQNTEAFF.

J is TRBJ2-1 and V is TRBV30; weak D call: TRBD2 (6 bases). The CDR3 spans 16 residues. V lost 3 bases and J lost 7, with 22 bases in between. The germline V gene encodes CDR1 GTSNPN and CDR2 SVGIG (reference sequence). CDR3 in DNA: TGTGCCTGGAGCCAAAGGGACTCCCGCTACAAGAATGAGCAGTTCTTC. Its translation: CAWSQRDSRYKNEQFF.

The rearrangement links TRBV19 to TRBJ1-5; the D gene is possibly TRBD1 (6 bases). This CDR3 has 15 amino acids. V shed 6 bases and J shed 2 bases, with 14 bases lying between them. Germline assignment: CDR1 LNHDA and CDR2 SQIVND (reference sequence). CDR3 amino acids: CASSGGGGGNQPQHF. In DNA, the CDR3 is TGTGCCAGTAGCGGGGGAGGGGGTGGCAATCAGCCCCAGCATTTT. Supplemented by reference TRBV19 and TRBJ1-5, the full variable domain reads DGGITQSPKYLFRKEGQNVTLSCEQNLNHDAMYWYRQDPGQGLRLIYYSQIVNDFQKGDIAEGYSVSREKKESFPLTVTSAQKNPTAFYLCASSGGGGGNQPQHFGDGTRLSIL.

The rearrangement uses TRBV9 and TRBJ1-1; 8 nucleotides agree with TRBD1. Germline CDR1 and CDR2: SGDLS and YYNGEE. The V segment lost 1 base and the J segment 5 bases; nucleotides outside the gene matches: 7. This CDR3 has 15 residues. The CDR3 DNA sequence: TGTGCCAGCAGCGTAACGTCAGGGGGCCGAACTGAAGCTTTCTTT. This translates into CASSVTSGGRTEAFF.

The rearrangement joins TRBV5-6 to TRBJ2-7; D might be TRBD2 (6 bases). Between the trimmed V and J ends, which lost 0 bases and 6 bases, there was a span of 10 bases. This CDR3 spans 13 amino acids. Germline V lookup: CDR1 SGHDT, CDR2 YYEEEE. Here the CDR3 reads CASSLEEGSEQYF. The DNA for the CDR3 is TGTGCCAGCAGCTTGGAGGAGGGAAGCGAGCAGTACTTC.

The chain links TRBV9 to TRBJ2-6, with D perhaps matching TRBD2 (5 bases). Trimming stripped 4 bases from V and 4 bases from J, with 9 bases between. The germline V gene has CDR1 SGDLS and CDR2 YYNGEE. The CDR3 loop spans 14 amino acids. Here the CDR3 reads CASSPSGGANVLTF. As DNA, the CDR3 is TGTGCCAGCAGCCCCAGCGGAGGGGCCAACGTCCTGACTTTC.

This chain joins TRBV5-8 and TRBJ1-4; D unclear. Deletions cut 1 base from V and 3 bases from J, with 13 bases between. CDR3 size: 16 residues. Looked up from germline, CDR1 is SGHTS and CDR2 is YDEGEE. CDR3 nucleotides: TGTGCCAGCAGCTTGTTCGGAAACCTAGCTAATGAAAAACTGTTTTTT. Its translation: CASSLFGNLANEKLFF.

This clone showed up just a few times. The gene calls are TRBV11-2 and TRBJ1-6, with TRBD1 identical over 9 bases. Germline V gives CDR1 SGHAT, CDR2 FQNNGV. There are 15 residues in the CDR3. V shed 5 bases, J shed 8 bases, and the junction held 7 bases outside the gene matches. The DNA of the CDR3 is TGTGCCAGCAGCCCTACAGGGGGCAGTGATTCACCCCTCCACTTT. Its translation is CASSPTGGSDSPLHF. The variable domain in full, with the rest retrieved from reference TRBV11-2 and TRBJ1-6, is EAGVAQSPRYKIIEKRQSVAFWCNPISGHATLYWYQQILGQGPKLLIQFQNNGVVDDSQLPKDRFSAERLKGVDSTLKIQPAKLEDSAVYLCASSPTGGSDSPLHFGNGTRLTVT.

This chain uses TRBV19 with TRBJ1-5; 8 bases line up with TRBD1. The CDR3 covers 15 residues. The V gene end was trimmed by 8 bases and the J gene end by 4 bases; junction bases not matched to a gene: 10. Germline values: CDR1 LNHDA, CDR2 SQIVND (reference sequence). Written as DNA, the CDR3 is TGTGCCAGTGATCAGGGGGCTTCGGGAAATCAGCCCCAGCATTTT. Its translation is CASDQGASGNQPQHF.